A selection of T cell receptor beta chains follows, all from one sample in a study of regulatory T cells in long-lasting Graves disease. In TCRdb, the multiplex PCR reads were re-called with MiXCR into one record per CDR3 protein. The sample has some 370,000 distinct CDR3 sequences, 12% seen once. This sample also belongs to another study, concerning T cells in Graves' hyperthyroidism and ophthalmopathy.

The sample consisted of peripheral blood mononuclear cells (PBMCs), taken at new diagnosis, from a patient treated with antithyroid drugs. The receptors derive from a young woman with Graves disease. Each CDR3 is given with its conserved first and last residue. The D gene is left open where the match is weak. Clone size is given for some rows only: seen once, a few or many times, or a class if the clone is expanded.

v_call: TRBV10-3; j_call: TRBJ1-1; clone_size: many; d_call: .; cdr3_aa: CAISPGGAEAFF; cdr3_nt: TGTGCCATCAGCCCGGGGGGGGCTGAAGCTTTCTTT
v_call: TRBV20-1; j_call: TRBJ2-1; clone_size: few; d_call: TRBD2; cdr3_aa: CSAIQRGGFHNEQFF; cdr3_nt: TGCAGTGCTATCCAGCGGGGGGGCTTCCACAATGAGCAGTTCTTC
v_call: TRBV12-3/TRBV12-4; j_call: TRBJ1-2; clone_size: .; d_call: .; cdr3_aa: CASSLDGAGWYGYTF; cdr3_nt: TGTGCCAGCAGTTTAGATGGGGCAGGGTGGTATGGCTACACCTTC
v_call: TRBV24-1; j_call: TRBJ2-3; clone_size: once; d_call: .; cdr3_aa: CATSVPEGVTDTQYF; cdr3_nt: TGTGCCACCAGTGTCCCCGAGGGGGTCACAGATACGCAGTATTTT
v_call: TRBV7-2; j_call: TRBJ2-3; clone_size: many; d_call: TRBD1; cdr3_aa: CASTINRYRGPVTDTQYF; cdr3_nt: TGTGCCAGCACCATTAACCGTTACAGGGGGCCGGTCACAGATACGCAGTATTTT
v_call: TRBV5-1; j_call: TRBJ1-2; clone_size: many; d_call: TRBD1; cdr3_aa: CASSSTGTGIARGNYGYTF; cdr3_nt: TGCGCCAGCAGCTCGACCGGGACAGGGATCGCAAGAGGGAACTATGGCTACACCTTC
v_call: TRBV12-3/TRBV12-4; j_call: TRBJ2-1; clone_size: many; d_call: .; cdr3_aa: CASSLAAYSSYNEQFF; cdr3_nt: TGTGCCAGCAGTTTAGCGGCCTACAGCTCCTACAATGAGCAGTTCTTC
v_call: TRBV4-1; j_call: TRBJ2-5; clone_size: few; d_call: TRBD2; cdr3_aa: CASSPDAPISSGQETQYF; cdr3_nt: TGCGCCAGCAGCCCCGATGCACCAATATCTAGCGGCCAAGAGACCCAGTACTTC
v_call: TRBV6-1; j_call: TRBJ2-5; clone_size: .; d_call: TRBD2; cdr3_aa: CASILGGNQETQYF; cdr3_nt: TGTGCCAGCATATTGGGGGGGAATCAAGAGACCCAGTACTTC
v_call: TRBV2; j_call: TRBJ2-2; clone_size: many; d_call: TRBD1; cdr3_aa: CASTRPGTANTGELFF; cdr3_nt: TGTGCCAGCACCAGGCCCGGGACAGCGAACACCGGGGAGCTGTTTTTT
v_call: TRBV20-1; j_call: TRBJ2-3; clone_size: many; d_call: TRBD2; cdr3_aa: CSAKRTSGGAGDTQYF; cdr3_nt: TGCAGTGCCAAAAGGACTAGCGGGGGGGCCGGAGATACGCAGTATTTT
v_call: TRBV25-1; j_call: TRBJ2-6; clone_size: few; d_call: .; cdr3_aa: CASSPLAGGDSGANVLTF; cdr3_nt: TGTGCCAGCAGTCCCCTGGCAGGGGGGGACTCTGGGGCCAACGTCCTGACTTTC
v_call: TRBV12-3/TRBV12-4; j_call: TRBJ1-6; clone_size: many; d_call: .; cdr3_aa: CASKPAGRGTYNSPLHF; cdr3_nt: TGTGCCAGTAAACCCGCGGGCAGGGGCACCTATAATTCACCCCTCCACTTT
v_call: TRBV5-1; j_call: TRBJ1-1; clone_size: .; d_call: TRBD1; cdr3_aa: CASSLGSSGGFDTEAFF; cdr3_nt: TGCGCCAGCAGCTTGGGTTCTTCAGGGGGCTTCGACACTGAAGCTTTCTTT
v_call: TRBV24-1; j_call: TRBJ2-3; clone_size: many; d_call: TRBD2; cdr3_aa: CATSDPTSVGSDTQYF; cdr3_nt: TGTGCCACCAGTGATCCTACTAGCGTGGGATCAGATACGCAGTATTTT
v_call: TRBV15; j_call: TRBJ1-5; clone_size: .; d_call: .; cdr3_aa: CATSRDPNQPQHF; cdr3_nt: TGTGCCACCAGCAGAGACCCAAATCAGCCCCAGCATTTT
v_call: TRBV6-1; j_call: TRBJ1-5; clone_size: many; d_call: .; cdr3_aa: CASSLGLPSNQPQHF; cdr3_nt: TGTGCCAGCAGCCTAGGACTTCCTAGCAATCAGCCCCAGCATTTT
v_call: TRBV29-1; j_call: TRBJ2-7; clone_size: .; d_call: TRBD2; cdr3_aa: CSVGLAGRLLSYEQYF; cdr3_nt: TGCAGCGTGGGACTAGCGGGTAGGTTACTCTCCTACGAGCAGTACTTC
v_call: TRBV7-2; j_call: TRBJ2-1; clone_size: few; d_call: .; cdr3_aa: CASSLVGSRYNEQFF; cdr3_nt: TGTGCCAGCAGCTTAGTAGGGAGTCGCTACAATGAGCAGTTCTTC
v_call: TRBV4-1; j_call: TRBJ2-5; clone_size: many; d_call: .; cdr3_aa: CASSQSGGRTQYF; cdr3_nt: TGCGCCAGCAGCCAGTCGGGCGGAAGGACCCAGTACTTC
v_call: TRBV6-1; j_call: TRBJ2-3; clone_size: .; d_call: .; cdr3_aa: CASSEEGEGTDTQYF; cdr3_nt: TGTGCCAGCAGTGAGGAGGGAGAGGGGACAGATACGCAGTATTTT
v_call: TRBV6-2/TRBV6-3; j_call: TRBJ2-3; clone_size: .; d_call: .; cdr3_aa: CASRTAEDTQYF; cdr3_nt: TGTGCCAGCAGAACAGCGGAAGATACGCAGTATTTT
v_call: TRBV15; j_call: TRBJ2-1; clone_size: many; d_call: .; cdr3_aa: CATSRGGSSYNEQFF; cdr3_nt: TGTGCCACCAGCAGAGGCGGAAGCTCCTACAATGAGCAGTTCTTC
v_call: TRBV2; j_call: TRBJ1-5; clone_size: .; d_call: .; cdr3_aa: CASSRNQAYSNQPQHF; cdr3_nt: TGTGCCAGCAGCCGAAATCAGGCTTATAGCAATCAGCCCCAGCATTTT
v_call: TRBV5-1; j_call: TRBJ2-2; clone_size: few; d_call: .; cdr3_aa: CASSLVGQPAGELFF; cdr3_nt: TGCGCCAGCAGCCTTGTGGGGCAGCCAGCCGGGGAGCTGTTTTTT
v_call: TRBV6-2/TRBV6-3; j_call: TRBJ2-3; clone_size: .; d_call: .; cdr3_aa: CASSYRADTQYF; cdr3_nt: TGTGCCAGCAGTTATCGGGCAGATACGCAGTATTTT
v_call: TRBV12-3/TRBV12-4; j_call: TRBJ1-3; clone_size: few; d_call: .; cdr3_aa: CASSLGTSRNTIYF; cdr3_nt: TGTGCCAGCAGTTTAGGGACCTCTAGAAACACCATATATTTT
v_call: TRBV27; j_call: TRBJ2-4; clone_size: .; d_call: TRBD1; cdr3_aa: CASSSRTGRNIQYF; cdr3_nt: TGTGCCAGCAGTTCACGGACAGGGCGAAACATTCAGTACTTC
v_call: TRBV4-3; j_call: TRBJ1-6; clone_size: few; d_call: .; cdr3_aa: CASSQDGGYNSPLHF; cdr3_nt: TGCGCCAGCAGCCAAGACGGGGGATATAATTCACCCCTCCACTTT
v_call: TRBV29-1; j_call: TRBJ1-3; clone_size: many; d_call: .; cdr3_aa: CAGHRSGNTIYF; cdr3_nt: TGCGCAGGGCATCGGTCTGGAAACACCATATATTTT
v_call: TRBV5-1; j_call: TRBJ1-1; clone_size: many; d_call: .; cdr3_aa: CASSLAGRPNTEAFF; cdr3_nt: TGTGCCAGCAGCTTAGCGGGGAGGCCAAACACTGAAGCTTTCTTT
v_call: TRBV7-3; j_call: TRBJ2-7; clone_size: many; d_call: TRBD1; cdr3_aa: CASSVTGVSYEQYF; cdr3_nt: TGTGCCAGCAGCGTGACAGGGGTTAGCTACGAGCAGTACTTC
v_call: TRBV7-9; j_call: TRBJ1-4; clone_size: .; d_call: TRBD1; cdr3_aa: CASSTYRGSLQKLFF; cdr3_nt: TGTGCCAGCAGCACATACAGGGGCTCCCTTCAAAAACTGTTTTTT
v_call: TRBV7-3; j_call: TRBJ2-6; clone_size: .; d_call: TRBD1; cdr3_aa: CASSTTGTGSGANVLTF; cdr3_nt: TGTGCCAGCAGCACTACCGGGACAGGGAGTGGGGCCAACGTCCTGACTTTC
v_call: TRBV12-3/TRBV12-4; j_call: TRBJ2-1; clone_size: many; d_call: .; cdr3_aa: CASSFPPPTGVGHEQFF; cdr3_nt: TGTGCCAGCAGTTTTCCCCCCCCCACGGGAGTAGGCCATGAGCAGTTCTTC
v_call: TRBV5-5; j_call: TRBJ1-5; clone_size: .; d_call: .; cdr3_aa: CASSLWGGSPGHF; cdr3_nt: TGTGCCAGCAGCTTATGGGGGGGGAGCCCGGGGCATTTT
v_call: TRBV12-3/TRBV12-4; j_call: TRBJ1-5; clone_size: few; d_call: .; cdr3_aa: CASSHRNQPQHF; cdr3_nt: TGTGCCAGCAGCCATCGGAATCAGCCCCAGCATTTT
v_call: TRBV27; j_call: TRBJ1-6; clone_size: many; d_call: TRBD1; cdr3_aa: CASSPRQGIRSPLHF; cdr3_nt: TGTGCCAGCAGTCCACGACAGGGTATAAGGTCACCCCTCCACTTT
v_call: TRBV5-4; j_call: TRBJ2-7; clone_size: many; d_call: TRBD1; cdr3_aa: CASSYLEGQGTYEQYF; cdr3_nt: TGTGCCAGCAGTTACCTGGAGGGACAGGGAACGTACGAGCAGTACTTC
v_call: TRBV7-9; j_call: TRBJ1-4; clone_size: .; d_call: .; cdr3_aa: CASSPTRENEKLFF; cdr3_nt: TGTGCCAGCAGCCCTACTAGGGAGAATGAAAAACTGTTTTTT
v_call: TRBV11-2; j_call: TRBJ2-1; clone_size: many; d_call: TRBD2; cdr3_aa: CASSLTSARLVGSGHEQFF; cdr3_nt: TGTGCCAGCAGCTTGACTAGCGCCCGGTTAGTTGGCTCTGGCCATGAGCAGTTCTTC
v_call: TRBV20-1; j_call: TRBJ1-4; clone_size: .; d_call: TRBD1; cdr3_aa: CSFMDRVEEKLFF; cdr3_nt: TGCAGTTTCATGGACAGGGTCGAGGAAAAACTGTTTTTT
v_call: TRBV18; j_call: TRBJ2-1; clone_size: many; d_call: .; cdr3_aa: CASSPRGGDLNNEQFF; cdr3_nt: TGTGCCAGCTCACCACGGGGCGGGGACCTTAACAATGAGCAGTTCTTC
v_call: TRBV11-3; j_call: TRBJ2-1; clone_size: many; d_call: TRBD1; cdr3_aa: CASSPGTGRSEQFF; cdr3_nt: TGTGCCAGCAGCCCGGGGACAGGGCGAAGTGAGCAGTTCTTC
v_call: TRBV12-3/TRBV12-4; j_call: TRBJ2-7; clone_size: many; d_call: .; cdr3_aa: CASTWGLSYEQYF; cdr3_nt: TGTGCCAGCACATGGGGTCTTTCCTACGAGCAGTACTTC
v_call: TRBV7-2; j_call: TRBJ1-4; clone_size: many; d_call: .; cdr3_aa: CASSWGKQTPYEKLFF; cdr3_nt: TGTGCCAGCAGCTGGGGAAAACAGACTCCCTATGAAAAACTGTTTTTT
v_call: TRBV29-1; j_call: TRBJ1-2; clone_size: few; d_call: .; cdr3_aa: CSVEGRYGYTF; cdr3_nt: TGCAGCGTTGAAGGGCGCTATGGCTACACCTTC
v_call: TRBV28; j_call: TRBJ1-2; clone_size: .; d_call: .; cdr3_aa: CASSSTYRATGSYGYTF; cdr3_nt: TGTGCCAGCAGCTCTACTTACAGGGCTACGGGATCCTATGGCTACACCTTC
v_call: TRBV27; j_call: TRBJ1-2; clone_size: many; d_call: .; cdr3_aa: CASSLSPGWGSRYGYTF; cdr3_nt: TGTGCCAGCAGTTTATCGCCAGGTTGGGGCTCCAGATATGGCTACACCTTC
v_call: TRBV19; j_call: TRBJ1-2; clone_size: few; d_call: TRBD1; cdr3_aa: CATRTGLTEGYTF; cdr3_nt: TGTGCCACCCGGACAGGTCTCACCGAGGGCTACACCTTC
v_call: TRBV5-1; j_call: TRBJ2-5; clone_size: .; d_call: .; cdr3_aa: CASSSGERANQETQHF; cdr3_nt: TGCGCCAGCAGCTCCGGGGAGCGGGCCAACCAAGAGACCCAGCACTTC
v_call: TRBV6-5; j_call: TRBJ1-2; clone_size: .; d_call: .; cdr3_aa: CASSYRVYGYTF; cdr3_nt: TGTGCCAGCAGTTACAGGGTCTATGGCTACACCTTC
v_call: TRBV7-8; j_call: TRBJ2-7; clone_size: many; d_call: TRBD2; cdr3_aa: CASSVASSGSYEQYF; cdr3_nt: TGTGCCAGCAGCGTAGCTTCTAGCGGATCCTACGAGCAGTACTTC
v_call: TRBV10-3; j_call: TRBJ1-2; clone_size: many; d_call: TRBD1; cdr3_aa: CAIRMDRGNLYGYTF; cdr3_nt: TGTGCCATCAGGATGGACAGGGGGAATCTCTATGGCTACACCTTC
v_call: TRBV6-2/TRBV6-3; j_call: TRBJ2-1; clone_size: .; d_call: TRBD1; cdr3_aa: CASSITGGNAYNEQFF; cdr3_nt: TGTGCCAGCAGCATAACAGGGGGCAATGCCTACAATGAGCAGTTCTTC
v_call: TRBV2; j_call: TRBJ1-4; clone_size: many; d_call: TRBD1; cdr3_aa: CASSWTGGVGEKLFF; cdr3_nt: TGTGCCAGCAGTTGGACAGGGGGCGTCGGTGAAAAACTGTTTTTT
v_call: TRBV14; j_call: TRBJ2-3; clone_size: few; d_call: .; cdr3_aa: CASSQDLIWTPADTQYF; cdr3_nt: TGTGCCAGCAGCCAAGATCTCATTTGGACGCCCGCAGATACGCAGTATTTT
v_call: TRBV4-3; j_call: TRBJ1-1; clone_size: many; d_call: TRBD1; cdr3_aa: CASSQWTGNTEAFF; cdr3_nt: TGCGCCAGCAGCCAGTGGACAGGCAACACTGAAGCTTTCTTT